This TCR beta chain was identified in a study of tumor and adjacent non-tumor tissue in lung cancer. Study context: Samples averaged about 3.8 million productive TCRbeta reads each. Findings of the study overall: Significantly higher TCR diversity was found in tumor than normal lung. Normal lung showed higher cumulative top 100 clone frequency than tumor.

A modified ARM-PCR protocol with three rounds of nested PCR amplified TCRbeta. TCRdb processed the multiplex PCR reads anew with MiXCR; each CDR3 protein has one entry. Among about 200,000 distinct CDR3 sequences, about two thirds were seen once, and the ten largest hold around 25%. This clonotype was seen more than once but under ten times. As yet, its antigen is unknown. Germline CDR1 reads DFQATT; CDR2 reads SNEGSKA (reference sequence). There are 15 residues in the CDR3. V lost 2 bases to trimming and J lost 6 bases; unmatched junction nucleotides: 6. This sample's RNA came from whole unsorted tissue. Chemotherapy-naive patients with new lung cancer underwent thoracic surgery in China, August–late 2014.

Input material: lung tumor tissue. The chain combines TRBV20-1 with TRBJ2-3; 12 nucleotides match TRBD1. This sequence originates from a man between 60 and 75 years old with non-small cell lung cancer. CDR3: CSARPGQGALDTQYF. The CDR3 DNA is TGCAGTGCTAGACCGGGACAGGGGGCGCTGGATACGCAGTATTTT.